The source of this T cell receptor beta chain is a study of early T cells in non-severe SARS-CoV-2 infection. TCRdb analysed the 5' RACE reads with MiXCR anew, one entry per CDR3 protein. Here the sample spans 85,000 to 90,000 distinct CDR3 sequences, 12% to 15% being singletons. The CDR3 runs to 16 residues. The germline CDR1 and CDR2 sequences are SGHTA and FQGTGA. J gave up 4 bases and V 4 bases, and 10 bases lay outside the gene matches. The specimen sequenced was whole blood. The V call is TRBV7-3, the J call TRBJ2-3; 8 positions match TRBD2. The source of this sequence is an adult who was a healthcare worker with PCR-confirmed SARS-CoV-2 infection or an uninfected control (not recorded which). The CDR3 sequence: CASSSQAGVGADTQYF. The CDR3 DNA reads TGTGCCAGCAGCTCACAAGCGGGGGTGGGCGCAGATACGCAGTATTTT.